The 3 T cell receptor beta chains in this list originate from one sample, sequenced in a study of shared clonotypes between healthy human individuals. Data came from immunoSEQ multiplex PCR; TCRdb stores just in-frame clones and leaves some out. Of approximately 720,000 clones listed, around 72% are singletons. Sequencing was done on a sample of memory CD4+ T cells sorted from blood. Subset: CD45RA-negative fraction. Receptors originate from a woman aged 25 to 39 in good health.

A single count supports this clone. The CDR3 nucleotides are TGTGCCAGTAGTATAGAACCGAATTACGAGCAGTACTTC. It yields the protein CASSIEPNYEQYF. The chain uses TRBV19 and TRBJ2-7, with D hard to call. The CDR3 is made up of 13 amino acids. The V gene's germline CDR1 is LNHDA and CDR2 SQIVND (reference sequence). The V and J ends lost 0 bases and 4 bases respectively, with 7 bases between them.

This chain uses TRBV7-8 with TRBJ2-1; 12 positions agree with TRBD2. The CDR3 runs to 15 residues. V trimming: 6 bases; J trimming: 8 bases; junction bases outside the gene matches: 8. Germline CDR1 is SGHVS and CDR2 is FQNEAQ. The CDR3 here is CASSLGLAGRYEQFF. DNA for the CDR3: TGTGCCAGCAGTCTAGGACTAGCGGGAAGGTATGAGCAGTTCTTC. The full variable domain, in which reference TRBV7-8 and TRBJ2-1 provide the parts outside the CDR3, is GAGVSQSPRYKVAKRGQDVALRCDPISGHVSLFWYQQALGQGPEFLTYFQNEAQLDKSGLPSDRFFAERPEGSVSTLKIQRTQQEDSAVYLCASSLGLAGRYEQFFGPGTRLTVL.

This chain connects TRBV9 to TRBJ2-1; TRBD2 matches 7 bases. J gave up 6 bases and V 4 bases, and 13 bases lay outside the gene matches. The germline V gene has CDR1 SGDLS and CDR2 YYNGEE. CDR3 size: 16 residues. The CDR3 spells CASSPWGGGPGNEQFF. The CDR3 DNA is TGTGCCAGCAGCCCCTGGGGGGGAGGGCCTGGCAATGAGCAGTTCTTC.